One sample yielded the 16 T cell receptor beta chains listed below, sequenced in a study of T-cell reconstitution after alpha-beta-depleted transplantation in children. TCRbeta library preparation incorporated unique molecular identifiers. Each CDR3 protein gets one entry after TCRdb re-called the PCR reads with MiXCR. The sample has 65,000 to 75,000 distinct CDR3 sequences, just under 5% seen once. The specimen comprised PBMCs, mostly from graft donor cells, sampled 180 days after TCRalphabeta/CD19-depleted stem cell transplant. The source is a boy under three years old who had a stem cell transplant for acute myeloid leukemia, so the T cells may come from the graft donor.

This clonotype was observed at least ten times. The V gene is TRBV19, the J gene TRBJ1-5; D possibly corresponds to TRBD1 (5 bases). The V and J ends lost 2 bases and 3 bases respectively, with 11 bases between them. CDR1 and CDR2 from the germline V gene are LNHDA and SQIVND (reference sequence). The length of the CDR3 is 15 residues. DNA for the CDR3: TGTGCCAGTAGTATACAGGGACGAATCAATCAGCCCCAGCATTTT. It codes for CASSIQGRINQPQHF.

The J gene is TRBJ2-7, the V gene TRBV28; a weak D match, TRBD1 (7 bases). This CDR3 spans 15 amino acids. Germline V gene data show CDR1 as MDHEN and CDR2 as SYDVKM. V lost 2 bases and J 4 bases, leaving 15 bases between the germline ends. CDR3 in amino acids: CASSLPRGTAYEQYV. CDR3 in DNA: TGTGCCAGCAGTTTACCCCGCGGGACAGCTTACGAGCAGTACGTC.

The sample holds many counts of this clonotype. This chain links TRBV5-1 with TRBJ2-3; 9 bases map to TRBD2. Germline CDR1 reads SGHRS; CDR2 reads YFSETQ. CDR3 length: 14 residues. Trimming removed 4 bases from V and 7 bases from J; junction bases left unmatched: 7. The CDR3 sequence is CASSPAGGMNTQYF. In DNA form, the CDR3 reads TGCGCCAGCAGCCCAGCGGGGGGAATGAATACGCAGTATTTT.

This clonotype was counted ten times or more. The V and J genes are TRBV18 and TRBJ2-5; TRBD1 is a possible D gene (6 bases). The CDR3 has 14 amino acids. V lost 4 bases and J 2 bases, leaving 11 bases between the germline ends. Germline loops: CDR1 KGHSH, CDR2 LQKENI. CDR3 sequence reads: CASSQRQGQETQYF. In DNA, the CDR3 is TGTGCCAGCTCACAACGTCAGGGGCAAGAGACCCAGTACTTC.

Ten or more counts support this clonotype. The V and J genes are TRBV7-2 and TRBJ1-1, with D tentatively TRBD1 (6 bases). CDR1 and CDR2 (germline): SGHTA, FQGNSA. This CDR3 is 13 amino acids long. Trimming cost V 5 bases and J 1 base, with 8 bases left between them. The CDR3 nucleotides read TGTGCCAGCAGCACGGACAGGAACACTGAAGCTTTCTTT. It translates to CASSTDRNTEAFF.

This clonotype was detected ten times or more. The chain is built from TRBV10-3 and TRBJ1-1; the D is unclear. The ends were cut back, 3 bases at V and 6 bases at J, with 14 bases in the middle. This CDR3 comprises 14 residues. Per germline, CDR1 ENHRY and CDR2 SYGVKD. CDR3 DNA: TGTGCCATCAGTGATTTTCCTAGCCCCCCTGAAGCTTTCTTT. As protein: CAISDFPSPPEAFF.

This clonotype occurred many times. The genes are TRBV5-6 and TRBJ2-2, with TRBD1 matching over 10 bases. Per germline, CDR1 SGHDT and CDR2 YYEEEE. Trimming cost V 1 base and J 5 bases; bases outside gene matches: 5. The CDR3 is 16 amino acids. The CDR3 region is CASSLLGTGDTGELFF. The CDR3, as DNA: TGTGCCAGCAGCTTGTTGGGGACAGGGGATACCGGGGAGCTGTTTTTT.

This clonotype was seen repeatedly, ten times or more. The V gene is TRBV7-2, the J gene TRBJ2-7, with D possibly called TRBD1 or TRBD2 (5 bases each). This CDR3 spans 14 amino acids. Per the germline V gene, CDR1 is SGHTA and CDR2 is FQGNSA. Trimming stripped 4 bases from V and 0 bases from J, with 10 bases between. The CDR3 DNA follows: TGTGCCAGCAGCTCGAGGGGAAACTCCTACGAGCAGTACTTC. Protein product: CASSSRGNSYEQYF.

The sample holds many counts of this clonotype. This sequence joins TRBV20-1 and TRBJ2-7; either TRBD1 or TRBD2 may supply D (5 bases each). This CDR3 is 13 amino acids long. CDR1 and CDR2 from the germline V gene are DFQATT and SNEGSKA (reference sequence). Trimming cost V 5 bases and J 2 bases, with 13 bases left between them. CDR3 in amino acids: CSASGTYTYEQYV. Here the CDR3 DNA reads TGCAGTGCTTCCGGGACGTATACCTACGAGCAGTACGTC.

At least ten counts were recorded for this clonotype. The chain carries TRBV3-1 and TRBJ2-2; D is possibly TRBD1 (5 bases). The CDR3 totals 14 residues. Germline lookup yields CDR1 LGHDT and CDR2 YNNKEL (reference sequence). Deletions cut 4 bases from V and 3 bases from J, with 9 bases between. This chain's CDR3 is CASSPSRDTGELFF. In DNA, the CDR3 is TGTGCCAGCAGCCCTTCCAGGGACACCGGGGAGCTGTTTTTT.

This clonotype was detected ten times or more. The chain recombines TRBV11-2 with TRBJ2-7, with D perhaps being TRBD1 or TRBD2 (5 bases each). CDR1 is SGHAT and CDR2 is FQNNGV in the germline V gene. With 1 base removed from V and 9 bases from J, the gap between germline ends came to 10 bases. This CDR3 is 12 amino acids long. CDR3 region: CASSLGGPRQYV. The CDR3 DNA reads as TGTGCCAGCAGCTTAGGGGGACCTCGGCAGTACGTC.

Many counts were recorded for this clonotype. The V gene is TRBV7-2, the J gene TRBJ1-6, with 9 bases matching TRBD1. Looked up from germline, CDR1 is SGHTA and CDR2 is FQGNSA. The junction had 9 bases not matched to a gene; V was cut back by 5 bases and J by 10 bases. The CDR3 loop spans 15 amino acids. CDR3 DNA: TGTGCCAGCAGCATCTGGGACAGGGCCGGATCACCCCTCCACTTT. The encoded protein is CASSIWDRAGSPLHF.

Many counts were recorded for this clonotype. This sequence joins TRBV4-3 and TRBJ1-5; D remains ambiguous. This CDR3 spans 15 amino acids. In germline, CDR1 is LGHNA, CDR2 YSLEER. Deletions cut 4 bases from V and 2 bases from J, with 12 bases between. CDR3 in amino acids: CASSLHTEGNQPQHF. Here the CDR3 DNA reads TGCGCCAGCAGCCTCCACACGGAGGGCAATCAGCCCCAGCATTTT.

This clonotype was counted at least ten times. The V call is TRBV6-5, the J call TRBJ1-6, with D unresolved. Trimming cost V 3 bases and J 6 bases, with 9 bases left between them. Germline V CDR1 and CDR2: MNHEY, SVGAGI. This CDR3 contains 14 residues. The CDR3 loop is CASSYERSNSPLHF. The CDR3, as DNA: TGTGCCAGCAGTTATGAACGGAGTAATTCACCCCTCCACTTT.

This clonotype was detected many times. The chain carries TRBV7-9 and TRBJ2-3; 9 bases line up with TRBD2. The germline CDR1 and CDR2 sequences are SEHNR and FQNEAQ (reference sequence). With V trimmed by 5 bases and J by 4 bases, 7 bases remained unmatched. The CDR3 loop spans 15 amino acids. The CDR3 sequence is CASSAGLAEADTQYF. For the CDR3, the DNA is TGTGCCAGCAGCGCGGGACTAGCAGAAGCAGATACGCAGTATTTT.

As regards this clonotype: This may be a read error: a much more frequent sequence differs by one nucleotide. The V gene is TRBV11-2, the J gene TRBJ2-5, with TRBD1 identical over 9 bases. The length of the CDR3 is 17 residues. Germline V gene lookup returns CDR1 SGHAT and CDR2 FQNNGV. CDR3 region: CASSLLGGTGLQETQSF. The DNA for the CDR3 is TGTGCCAGCAGCTTACTAGGAGGGACAGGGCTACAAGAGACCCAGTCCTTC. Drawing the rest from reference TRBV11-2 and TRBJ2-5, the complete variable domain is EAGVAQSPRYKIIEKRQSVAFWCNPISGHATLYWYQQILGQGPKLLIQFQNNGVVDDSQLPKDRFSAERLKGVDSTLKIQPAKLEDSAVYLCASSLLGGTGLQETQSFGPGTRLLVL.